Presented here are 25 T cell receptor delta chains from one specimen sequenced in a study of gamma-delta T cells after stem cell transplantation. TCRdb re-processed the RT-PCR reads via CATT. The sample contains a few thousand delta-chain clones, about 30% of which appear only once. Source material: gamma-delta T cells. These receptors all come from a human donor. It is not recorded whose cells these are; they may come from a transplant donor.

V and J are TRDV1 and TRDJ2, with D possibly being TRDD3 (6 bases). This CDR3 contains 26 residues. Trimming cost V 0 bases and J 1 base, with 39 bases left between them. The germline V gene has CDR1 TSWWSYY and CDR2 QGS. The CDR3 bases are TGTGCTCTTGGGGAACTACTCCCTCTGATTATTACTGCCGATACGCTAAGGGCCCTTTTGACAGCACAACTCTTCTTT. This sequence encodes CALGELLPLIITADTLRALLTAQLFF.

V and J are TRDV1 and TRDJ1; 13 nucleotides agree with TRDD3. CDR3 length equals 22 residues. J lost 2 bases, V lost 1 base, and 19 bases had no gene match. CDR1 is TSWWSYY and CDR2 is QGS in the germline V gene. This CDR3 is CALGEPPPTQGLGDTGTDKLIF. Here the CDR3 DNA reads TGTGCTCTTGGGGAACCCCCTCCTACGCAGGGACTGGGGGATACGGGGACCGATAAACTCATCTTT.

This rearrangement joins TRDV2 to TRDJ3; 9 bases are shared with TRDD3. CDR3 length: 20 residues. CDR1 is GEAIGNYY and CDR2 is EKD in the germline V gene. The V gene end was trimmed by 3 bases and the J gene end by 18 bases; junction bases not matched to a gene: 29. CDR3 DNA sequence: TGTGCCTGTGACCCCGTACTGGGGGACAACAGCTCCTGTGACACCCGCCCGATGTTTTTC. This translates into CACDPVLGDNSSCDTRPMFF.

The chain has TRDV3 and TRDJ1, with D uncertain. Trimming shortened V by 0 bases and J by 0 bases, and 11 bases separated the two germline ends. CDR3 size: 14 residues. The germline CDR1 and CDR2 sequences are TVYSNPD and GDNSRS (reference sequence). The DNA of the CDR3 is TGTGCCTTTAGAGTGGAGGAATACACCGATAAACTCATCTTT. Protein sequence: CAFRVEEYTDKLIF.

This clone was found a few times. One base away lies a much larger clone, so this may be a sequencing read error. CDR3 nucleotide sequence: TGTGCCTGTGACAACCTGGGGGCCACCGATAAACTCATCTTT. Translation: CACDNLGATDKLIF. The chain uses TRDV2 and TRDJ1; TRDD3 aligns across 7 bases. This CDR3 contains 14 residues. CDR1 is GEAIGNYY, CDR2 EKD, per germline. Trimming cost V 2 bases and J 1 base; bases outside gene matches: 3.

The chain has TRDV2 and TRDJ1; TRDD3 aligns across 9 bases. J lost 5 bases, V lost 5 bases, and 8 bases had no gene match. From germline, CDR1 is GEAIGNYY and CDR2 EKD. The CDR3 is 14 residues long. CDR3 region: CACGSWGISDKLIF. CDR3 nucleotides: TGTGCCTGTGGCAGCTGGGGGATTTCGGATAAACTCATCTTT.

Turning to this clone: It is likely a read error: a sequence one base away is far more abundant. The chain uses TRDV2 and TRDJ1; 12 bases align to TRDD3. The CDR3 runs to 15 residues. Germline-derived CDR1 and CDR2 are GEAIGNYY and EKD. The CDR3 DNA reads TGTGCCTGTGACCCTCTGGGGGATACGGCCGATAAACCCATCTTT. This translates into CACDPLGDTADKPIF.

The chain combines TRDV1 with TRDJ1; D is perhaps TRDD2 (9 bases). CDR1 is TSWWSYY and CDR2 is QGS in the germline V gene. Deletions cut 0 bases from V and 10 bases from J, with 33 bases between. CDR3 length: 20 residues. The CDR3 loop reads CALGELGGPFLPRTGGVLIF. CDR3 bases: TGTGCTCTTGGGGAACTGGGGGGGCCCTTCCTACCTCGTACTGGGGGGGTACTCATCTTT.

This clone was detected only a few times. This chain uses TRDV2 with TRDJ1; TRDD3 matches 12 bases. V lost 3 bases, J lost 5 bases, and 9 bases stayed unmatched. This CDR3 has 16 amino acids. Germline loops: CDR1 GEAIGNYY, CDR2 EKD. CDR3 coding DNA: TGTGCCTGTGACTCCTTACTGGGGGATACTTCGGATAAACTCATCTTT. It specifies CACDSLLGDTSDKLIF.

The chain joins TRDV1 to TRDJ1, with D possibly matching TRDD3 (6 bases). In germline, CDR1 is TSWWSYY, CDR2 QGS. CDR3 length: 20 amino acids. V was trimmed by 0 bases and J by 3 bases, leaving 26 bases between them. The CDR3 region has the DNA TGTGCTCTTGGGGAACTGTGGACCCTTTTTTTGTCTGGGGTCTCCGATAAACTCATCTTT. Residues: CALGELWTLFLSGVSDKLIF.

Concerning this clone: A much larger clone differs by one base, so this may be a read error. The rearrangement links TRDV2 to TRDJ1, with 7 bases fitting TRDD3. Trimming at V came to 1 base and at J to 6 bases, leaving 28 bases not matched to a gene. Germline CDR1 is GEAIGNYY and CDR2 is EKD. The CDR3 length is 21 residues. The CDR3 sequence: CACDTLSPPTTGESAEHKLIF. The CDR3 coding sequence is TGTGCCTGTGACACGCTAAGCCCCCCAACTACTGGGGAATCCGCCGAACATAAACTCATCTTT.

The rearrangement links TRDV2 to TRDJ2; TRDD3 matches 7 bases. CDR3 size: 20 residues. Germline V gene lookup returns CDR1 GEAIGNYY and CDR2 EKD. Trimming cost V 0 bases and J 13 bases; bases outside gene matches: 28. The CDR3 nucleotides are TGTGCCTGTGACACCGTTAGAACTGGGGTAACCACTCCTTTTACAGCCCCACTCTTCTTT. This encodes CACDTVRTGVTTPFTAPLFF.

V gene TRDV2 combines with J gene TRDJ3; 12 bases map to TRDD3. The CDR3 spans 23 residues. Germline-derived CDR1 and CDR2 are GEAIGNYY and EKD. Trimming removed 0 bases from V and 3 bases from J; junction bases left unmatched: 17. CDR3 region: CACDTASTGGYTTSFWDTRQMFF. CDR3 DNA sequence: TGTGCCTGTGACACCGCTAGTACTGGGGGATACACAACTTCCTTCTGGGACACCCGACAGATGTTTTTC.

This clone was detected a few times. A far larger clone is a single base away, which makes a read error likely. J is TRDJ1 and V is TRDV2; D might be TRDD3 (5 bases). Germline V gene data show CDR1 as GEAIGNYY and CDR2 as EKD. The CDR3 is 16 amino acids. CDR3 protein: CACDTVGSLYTDKRIF. The CDR3 DNA sequence: TGTGCCTGTGACACCGTGGGGAGCTTGTACACCGATAAACGCATCTTT.

This clone was seen only a few times. With only one base between it and a far larger clone, this is likely a read error. This same CDR3 is encoded by further DNA sequences in the sample. DNA for the CDR3: TGTGCCTGCGACACCCTAATACTGGGGGATACGCACATTACAGACACCCGGGGGACCGATAAACTCATCTTT. Protein: CACDTLILGDTHITDTRGTDKLIF. The V call is TRDV2, the J call TRDJ1; 13 bases fit TRDD3. Germline V gene lookup returns CDR1 GEAIGNYY and CDR2 EKD. The CDR3 runs 24 residues.

Comment on this clone: One base away lies a much larger clone, so this may be a sequencing read error. The rearrangement joins TRDV2 to TRDJ1; 11 bases map to TRDD3. The CDR3 contains 21 residues. Trimming took 0 bases from V and 8 from J; bases not matched to a gene: 25. Germline V CDR1 and CDR2: GEAIGNYY, EKD. CDR3 amino acids: CACDTDLPSNWGISSTRKLIF. The DNA of the CDR3 is TGTGCCTGTGACACCGATTTGCCCAGCAACTGGGGGATAAGTAGTACCAGGAAACTCATCTTT.

This clone appeared a few times. This rearrangement joins TRDV2 to TRDJ3, with D hard to call. CDR1 is GEAIGNYY, CDR2 EKD, per germline. The CDR3 extends over 17 amino acids. Trimming cost V 0 bases and J 3 bases, with 11 bases left between them. CDR3 DNA: TGTGCCTGTGACACCGCATCGGTGGACTGGGACACCCGACAGATGTTTTTC. It is translated as CACDTASVDWDTRQMFF.

This chain joins TRDV2 and TRDJ1; D is uncertain. This CDR3 has 18 amino acids. Germline CDR1 reads GEAIGNYY; CDR2 reads EKD. Trimming cost V 0 bases and J 0 bases, with 19 bases left between them. CDR3 sequence: CACDTVEGRDKHTDKLIF. Written as DNA, the CDR3 is TGTGCCTGTGACACCGTAGAAGGACGCGACAAGCACACCGATAAACTCATCTTT.

This clone was found a few times. One end of the junction fails to match germline, which may point to a read error. The CDR3 DNA follows: TGTGCCTGTGCCACCATAACTGGGGGATACCCGGGGGACACCGATAAACTCATCTTT. It is translated as CACATITGGYPGDTDKLIF. V gene TRDV2 combines with J gene TRDJ1, with 12 bases lining up with TRDD3. The germline V gene has CDR1 GEAIGNYY and CDR2 EKD. This CDR3 is built from 19 residues.

The gene calls are TRDV2 and TRDJ1; D not resolved. Trimming removed 3 bases from V and 0 bases from J, with 10 bases in between. The V gene's germline CDR1 is GEAIGNYY and CDR2 EKD. The CDR3 extends over 14 amino acids. The chain's CDR3 is CACDPVAHTDKLIF. As DNA, the CDR3 is TGTGCCTGTGACCCTGTCGCCCACACCGATAAACTCATCTTT.

The rearrangement uses TRDV2 and TRDJ1; 12 bases map to TRDD3. This CDR3 has 17 residues. Germline V gene data show CDR1 as GEAIGNYY and CDR2 as EKD. The J segment lost 2 bases and the V segment lost 3 bases, leaving 9 bases of the junction unmatched. CDR3 nucleotides: TGTGCCTGTGACGCCTTACTGGGGGATACAATGACCGATAAACTCATCTTT. Its translation: CACDALLGDTMTDKLIF.

This clone has just a few counts. A read error may produce the germline difference seen at one junction end. CDR3 amino acids: CACKGVGSNPVTDRLIF. In DNA, the CDR3 is TGTGCCTGTAAAGGGGTGGGGAGCAATCCCGTCACCGATAGACTCATCTTT. The rearrangement joins TRDV2 to TRDJ1, with D perhaps TRDD3 (5 bases). There are 17 residues in the CDR3. Per the germline V gene, CDR1 is GEAIGNYY and CDR2 is EKD.

The table lists this clone with a few counts. The V and J genes are TRDV2 and TRDJ1, with 7 bases that match TRDD3. The CDR3 extends over 20 amino acids. Germline lookup yields CDR1 GEAIGNYY and CDR2 EKD. V was pared by 1 base and J by 0 bases, with 19 bases of the junction left unmatched. CDR3 sequence reads: CACDTMTQGKDTPDTDKLIF. For the CDR3, the DNA is TGTGCCTGTGACACAATGACACAGGGTAAGGATACGCCCGACACCGATAAACTCATCTTT.

The V gene is TRDV2, the J gene TRDJ1; 7 bases match TRDD3. Per the germline V gene, CDR1 is GEAIGNYY and CDR2 is EKD. This CDR3 contains 16 residues. Germline trimming cut 0 bases from V and 0 bases from J; bases unmatched to any gene: 6. The chain's CDR3 is CACDTLGGRYTDKLIF. CDR3 nucleotide sequence: TGTGCCTGTGACACCCTGGGGGGTAGGTACACCGATAAACTCATCTTT.

The CDR3 loop reads CACDTLTTVGDGYTDKLIF. The DNA for the CDR3 is TGTGCCTGTGACACCCTTACTACTGTCGGGGATGGGTACACCGATAAACTCATCTTT. This chain joins TRDV2 and TRDJ1, with D possibly being TRDD3 (6 bases). CDR3 size: 19 residues. Germline V gene data show CDR1 as GEAIGNYY and CDR2 as EKD. The ends were cut back, 0 bases at V and 0 bases at J, with 22 bases in the middle.